This entry is about one TCR beta chain. This sample is drawn from a study of blood T cell repertoires in COVID-19. Turning to the study itself: Collection of acute and convalescent COVID-19 samples took place in the United States, Italy and Spain.

Trimming removed 1 base from V and 4 bases from J; junction bases left unmatched: 2. The CDR3 consists of 16 residues. Germline CDR1 is MDHEN and CDR2 is SYDVKM. TCRdb's copy holds only in-frame clones and misses some; the assay was immunoSEQ multiplex PCR. The sample yields roughly 87,000 clones, roughly nine tenths seen once. The rearrangement joins TRBV28 to TRBJ2-1; 12 nucleotides line up with TRBD2. The sequencing input was peripheral blood. The clonotype comes from a woman aged 80 or older with active COVID-19. The CDR3 loop reads CASSLSLAGGYNEQFF. The CDR3 coding sequence is TGTGCCAGCAGTTTATCCCTAGCGGGAGGGTACAATGAGCAGTTCTTC.